This entry lists 5 T cell receptor beta chains sequenced from one sample in a study. TCRdb re-analysed the RT-PCR reads in MiXCR, keeping a single row per CDR3 protein. The data hold 650,000 to 800,000 distinct CDR3 sequences, with 14% observed a single time. Sequenced sample: memory CD4+ T cells from blood. The receptors originated from a female donor in good health, serving as a healthy control.

This clonotype was counted only a few times. J is TRBJ2-3 and V is TRBV6-2 or TRBV6-3, with unresolved D. Germline lookup yields CDR1 MNHEY and CDR2 SVGEGT. The V end lost 3 bases, the J end lost 4 bases, and 11 bases lay between the germline ends. CDR3 length equals 14 residues. CDR3 protein: CASSYGSAADTQYF. The CDR3 coding sequence is TGTGCCAGCAGTTATGGGTCGGCAGCAGATACGCAGTATTTT.

This clonotype was counted ten times or more. V gene TRBV4-1 combines with J gene TRBJ1-2, with a tentative D call TRBD1 (6 bases). Germline assignment: CDR1 MGHRA and CDR2 YSYEKL. This CDR3 is built from 15 residues. V lost 3 bases, J lost 2 bases, and 13 bases lay in between. CDR3 protein: CASSHTPRGNYGYTF. As DNA, the CDR3 is TGCGCCAGCAGCCATACTCCCAGGGGAAACTATGGCTACACCTTC.

In its sample, this clonotype was seen many times. The chain combines TRBV5-1 with TRBJ2-1; 9 bases fit TRBD1. Germline V gene sequence: CDR1 SGHRS, CDR2 YFSETQ. This CDR3 contains 14 residues. The J segment lost 8 bases and the V segment lost 2 bases, leaving 5 bases of the junction unmatched. The CDR3: CASSLTGQGDEQFF. The CDR3 region has the DNA TGCGCCAGCAGCTTAACGGGACAGGGTGATGAGCAGTTCTTC.

This clonotype has only a few counts. The V call is TRBV12-3 or TRBV12-4, the J call TRBJ1-6, with D possibly TRBD1 on 5 matching bases. Trimming shortened V by 3 bases and J by 8 bases, and 11 bases separated the two germline ends. The CDR3 sequence is 14 residues long. The CDR3 reads CASSFRQGYSPLHF. CDR3 in DNA: TGTGCCAGCAGTTTTCGGCAGGGTTATTCACCCCTCCACTTT.

This clonotype was seen more than once but under ten times. This rearrangement joins TRBV7-2 to TRBJ2-2; 9 positions match TRBD1. J lost 4 bases, V lost 5 bases, and 8 bases had no gene match. Germline CDR1 reads SGHTA; CDR2 reads FQGNSA. The CDR3 sequence is 16 residues long. CDR3 protein: CASSPQQGATTGELFF. The CDR3 nucleotides are TGTGCCAGCAGCCCTCAACAGGGGGCGACCACCGGGGAGCTGTTTTTT. Using reference TRBV7-2 and TRBJ2-2 for the parts outside the CDR3, the full variable domain is GAGVSQSPSNKVTEKGKDVELRCDPISGHTALYWYRQSLGQGLEFLIYFQGNSAPDKSGLPSDRFSAERTGGSVSTLTIQRTQQEDSAVYLCASSPQQGATTGELFFGEGSRLTVL.